The 13 T cell receptor beta chains reported below all come from one sample, sequenced in a study of blood T cell repertoires in COVID-19. Clones were sequenced by immunoSEQ multiplex PCR, and TCRdb holds only the in-frame ones, with some missing. The sample contains around 330,000 clones, approximately 88% of which appear only once. Sequenced input: peripheral blood. The receptors were sampled from a woman in her thirties with COVID-19, enrolled during active disease.

The genes are TRBV7-2 and TRBJ2-1; D remains ambiguous. Germline V gene lookup returns CDR1 SGHTA and CDR2 FQGNSA. V gave up 5 bases and J gave up 6 bases, with 17 bases separating them. The CDR3 is made up of 15 amino acids. CDR3 in DNA: TGTGCCAGCAGCCCCGGTTTGTTTCGGTTCAATGAGCAGTTCTTC. Translation: CASSPGLFRFNEQFF.

The V call is TRBV19, the J call TRBJ1-1; no firm D call. Per germline, CDR1 LNHDA and CDR2 SQIVND (reference sequence). This CDR3 has 12 residues. Trimming took off 3 bases at V and 4 bases at J, with 6 bases between the two ends. The CDR3 DNA follows: TGTGCCAGTAGTATGTCGGTCACTGAAGCTTTCTTT. This translates into CASSMSVTEAFF.

With regard to this clone: This CDR3 is also generated by other DNA sequences in the sample. V is TRBV3-1 (or the pseudogene TRBV3-2) and J is TRBJ1-5; D might be TRBD1 (6 bases). The germline V and J ends were trimmed by 4 bases and 5 bases, with 9 bases remaining between them. Germline V gives CDR1 LGHDT, CDR2 YNNKEL (reference sequence). The CDR3 extends over 13 amino acids. DNA of the CDR3: TGTGCCAGCAGCCCACAGGGTTATCAGCCCCAGCATTTT. Protein: CASSPQGYQPQHF.

The rearrangement uses TRBV5-4 and TRBJ1-2, with TRBD1 as a possible D gene (6 bases). V was pared by 2 bases and J by 2 bases, with 10 bases between. This CDR3 has 14 amino acids. Looked up from germline, CDR1 is SGHNT and CDR2 is YYREEE (reference sequence). The CDR3 DNA follows: TGTGCCAGCAGCTTTGGGCAGGGGAACTATGGCTACACCTTC. Its translation: CASSFGQGNYGYTF. The complete variable domain, with remaining parts taken from reference TRBV5-4 and TRBJ1-2, reads ETGVTQSPTHLIKTRGQQVTLRCSSQSGHNTVSWYQQALGQGPQFIFQYYREEENGRGNFPPRFSGLQFPNYSSELNVNALELDDSALYLCASSFGQGNYGYTFGSGTRLTVV.

The gene calls are TRBV11-2 and TRBJ2-2, with D possibly matching TRBD2 (5 bases). The CDR3 is made up of 14 amino acids. V lost 2 bases and J lost 7, with 11 bases in between. Germline V gene data show CDR1 as SGHAT and CDR2 as FQNNGV. The CDR3 loop is CASSLRGANGELFF. The DNA of the CDR3 is TGTGCCAGCAGCTTACGGGGAGCGAACGGGGAGCTGTTTTTT.

The chain is built from TRBV4-2 and TRBJ1-4; 9 bases are shared with TRBD1. The length of the CDR3 is 15 residues. Trimming at V came to 4 bases and at J to 5 bases, leaving 5 bases not matched to a gene. Germline loops: CDR1 LGHNA, CDR2 YNFKEQ. The CDR3, as DNA: TGTGCCAGCAGCCGTCAGGACAGGGGAAATGAAAAACTGTTTTTT. Encoded protein: CASSRQDRGNEKLFF.

The rearrangement joins TRBV3-1 (or the pseudogene TRBV3-2) to TRBJ1-4; 7 bases align to TRBD1. Germline CDR1 LGHDT, CDR2 YNNKEL (reference sequence). V lost 1 base, J lost 5 bases, and 4 bases stayed unmatched. The CDR3 contains 15 residues. The CDR3 sequence: CASSQVGGQNEKLFF. CDR3 nucleotides: TGTGCCAGCAGCCAAGTCGGGGGACAGAATGAAAAACTGTTTTTT.

V gene TRBV6-1 combines with J gene TRBJ1-1; weak D call: TRBD1 (5 bases). Germline lookup yields CDR1 MNHNS and CDR2 SASEGT. The V and J ends lost 3 bases and 6 bases respectively, with 11 bases between them. CDR3 size: 13 residues. CDR3 DNA: TGTGCCAGCAGTGACCTCAGGGTCCCTGAAGCTTTCTTT. Translating gives CASSDLRVPEAFF.

The chain couples TRBV9 to TRBJ2-2; D possibly corresponds to TRBD1 (6 bases). V lost 5 bases and J lost 0, with 14 bases in between. Per germline, CDR1 SGDLS and CDR2 YYNGEE. CDR3 length equals 16 residues. CDR3 protein: CASSPTGTTNTGELFF. In nucleotides, the CDR3 is TGTGCCAGCAGTCCAACCGGGACAACGAACACCGGGGAGCTGTTTTTT. Complete variable domain (other parts from reference TRBV9 and TRBJ2-2): DSGVTQTPKHLITATGQRVTLRCSPRSGDLSVYWYQQSLDQGLQFLIQYYNGEERAKGNILERFSAQQFPDLHSELNLSSLELGDSALYFCASSPTGTTNTGELFFGEGSRLTVL.

The genes are TRBV11-3 and TRBJ1-1; 9 bases match TRBD1. V dropped 5 bases and J dropped 3; count of bases not matched to a gene: 7. Germline V gene lookup returns CDR1 SGHNT and CDR2 YENEEA. This CDR3 has 15 residues. For the CDR3, the DNA is TGTGCCAGCAGCGAATGGGGACAGGGAGACACTGAAGCTTTCTTT. Translating it yields CASSEWGQGDTEAFF.

The chain recombines TRBV7-2 with TRBJ1-4; 7 bases match TRBD1. Unmatched junction bases numbered 5, after V lost 3 bases and J lost 13 bases. From germline, CDR1 is SGHTA and CDR2 FQGNSA. The CDR3 length is 12 residues. This CDR3 reads CASSLTGNRLFF. CDR3 sequence (DNA): TGTGCCAGCAGCTTGACAGGGAATAGACTGTTTTTT.

This sequence joins TRBV19 and TRBJ1-5; the D gene is possibly TRBD1 (6 bases). V was trimmed by 5 bases and J by 6 bases, leaving 17 bases between them. CDR3 length equals 15 residues. Germline V gene sequence: CDR1 LNHDA, CDR2 SQIVND (reference sequence). This chain's CDR3 is CASSSRQAFVQPQHF. The CDR3 DNA follows: TGTGCCAGTAGTTCCCGACAGGCCTTCGTTCAGCCCCAGCATTTT.

There are a few counts of this clone. For the CDR3, the DNA is TGTGCCAGCAGTGAAGGACGCAGCCAGGGGTATGGCTACACCTTC. It translates to CASSEGRSQGYGYTF. This sequence joins TRBV6-1 and TRBJ1-2, with a tentative D call TRBD1 (6 bases). V shed 1 base and J shed 5 bases, with 14 bases lying between them. The CDR3 totals 15 residues. Germline V gene lookup returns CDR1 MNHNS and CDR2 SASEGT.